These 11 T cell receptor beta chains originate from one sample sequenced in a study of Ad26.COV2.S vaccination and SARS-CoV-2 variants. The treatment was: roughly 18 received Ad26.COV2.S at low or high dose, single or two shots; roughly five received placebo; per-sample allocation not given. Day 63 following the first vaccine or placebo injection was when the samples were taken. The table came from immunoSEQ multiplex PCR; TCRdb's copy has only in-frame clones and leaves some out. The table records a few hundred thousand clones, 70% to 90% of them present only once. This material consisted of peripheral blood, taken in a trial of Ad26.COV2.S vaccine versus placebo. The source is a person aged 18-65 years who received the Ad26.COV2.S COVID-19 vaccine or a placebo.

The gene calls are TRBV18 and TRBJ2-1; D may be TRBD2 (6 bases). The CDR3 contains 16 residues. CDR1 is KGHSH and CDR2 is LQKENI in the germline V gene. V was clipped by 2 bases and J by 3 bases, with 14 bases between them. Here the CDR3 reads CASSPEEGRLYNEQFF. CDR3 DNA sequence: TGTGCCAGCTCACCAGAGGAGGGCAGACTCTACAATGAGCAGTTCTTC.

The chain carries TRBV3-1 (or the pseudogene TRBV3-2) and TRBJ1-6; D unresolved. Per the germline V gene, CDR1 is LGHDT and CDR2 is YNNKEL (reference sequence). Trimming removed 8 bases from V and 2 bases from J, with 4 bases in between. CDR3 length equals 12 residues. In DNA, the CDR3 is TGTGCCAGCGGACCCTATAATTCACCCCTCCACTTT. It specifies CASGPYNSPLHF.

The V and J genes are TRBV2 and TRBJ1-2; 7 positions agree with TRBD1. Germline assignment: CDR1 SNHLY and CDR2 FYNNEI. The CDR3 contains 13 residues. After removal of 6 bases from V and 8 bases from J, the junction contained 9 bases not matched to a gene. This chain's CDR3 is CASRADRVGGYTF. The CDR3 bases are TGTGCCAGCAGAGCCGACAGGGTCGGCGGCTACACCTTC.

The chain has TRBV19 and TRBJ2-2; 11 nucleotides agree with TRBD1. The CDR3 runs 15 residues. V shed 1 base, J shed 7 bases, and the junction held 2 bases outside the gene matches. CDR1 and CDR2 (germline): LNHDA, SQIVND (reference sequence). CDR3 sequence (DNA): TGTGCCAGTAGTATAGGGGACAGGGGGATCGGGGAGCTGTTTTTT. Protein: CASSIGDRGIGELFF.

The genes are TRBV27 and TRBJ2-7; D perhaps matches TRBD2 (7 bases). The V end was cut by 3 bases, the J end by 7 bases, with 16 bases between. The CDR3 covers 14 residues. Germline loops: CDR1 MNHEY, CDR2 SMNVEV (reference sequence). CDR3 DNA: TGTGCCAGCAGTTTTTTCGGCGGGGGCGGAGAGCAGTACTTC. Translation: CASSFFGGGGEQYF.

The chain uses TRBV5-1 and TRBJ2-1; no clear D. The V end was cut by 1 base, the J end by 0 bases, with 11 bases between. In germline, CDR1 is SGHRS, CDR2 YFSETQ. The CDR3 contains 16 residues. The CDR3: CASSLNIRGSYNEQFF. CDR3 DNA sequence: TGCGCCAGCAGCTTGAACATACGTGGCTCCTACAATGAGCAGTTCTTC.

The chain has TRBV19 and TRBJ2-5; unclear D gene. V was pared by 2 bases and J by 0 bases, with 7 bases between. The CDR3 runs 14 residues. CDR1 and CDR2 from the germline V gene are LNHDA and SQIVND (reference sequence). The CDR3 region is CASSIRTNQETQYF. CDR3 bases: TGTGCCAGTAGTATAAGAACTAACCAAGAGACCCAGTACTTC.

This clone has only one observation. V usage is TRBV29-1 and J usage is TRBJ2-7, with D possibly matching TRBD2 (6 bases). The CDR3 covers 12 residues. V lost 8 bases and J 2 bases, leaving 13 bases between the germline ends. CDR1 is SQVTM and CDR2 is ANQGSEA in the germline V gene. CDR3 region: CSFGEVPYEQYF. As DNA, the CDR3 is TGCAGCTTTGGGGAGGTCCCCTACGAGCAGTACTTC.

V gene TRBV3-1 (or the pseudogene TRBV3-2) combines with J gene TRBJ1-2; the D gene is possibly TRBD1 (5 bases). The CDR3 spans 16 residues. Deletions cut 1 base from V and 5 bases from J, with 17 bases between. Germline V gene lookup returns CDR1 LGHDT and CDR2 YNNKEL (reference sequence). The CDR3 sequence is CASSQGILRGWYGYTF. DNA of the CDR3: TGTGCCAGCAGCCAAGGGATTTTGAGGGGTTGGTATGGCTACACCTTC.

This clone was detected a few times. J is TRBJ1-6 and V is TRBV27; 7 bases are shared with TRBD1. With V trimmed by 0 bases and J by 3 bases, 2 bases remained unmatched. From germline, CDR1 is MNHEY and CDR2 SMNVEV (reference sequence). This CDR3 comprises 16 residues. The CDR3 region has the DNA TGTGCCAGCAGTTTATCGCCAGGGGGCTATAATTCACCCCTCCACTTT. Protein product: CASSLSPGGYNSPLHF.

V usage is TRBV13 and J usage is TRBJ2-3; 7 nucleotides line up with TRBD2. V gave up 6 bases and J gave up 4 bases; unmatched junction bases: 10. Germline CDR1 is PRHDT and CDR2 is FYEKMQ (reference sequence). CDR3 length: 15 amino acids. CDR3 in amino acids: CASRVLGGEADTQYF. In DNA, the CDR3 is TGTGCCAGCAGGGTCCTTGGGGGGGAGGCAGATACGCAGTATTTT.